These 27 T cell receptor beta chains share one sample of origin, sequenced in a study of cytomegalovirus exposure and HLA in healthy donors. Only in-frame clones appear in the TCRdb table, and some are missing; sequencing was by immunoSEQ multiplex PCR. The table has some 140,000 clones, roughly four fifths seen once. The specimen sequenced was PBMCs. The receptors shown here come from a woman aged 30 to 39 in good health and CMV-seronegative.

The J gene is TRBJ2-5, the V gene TRBV7-3; a possible D gene is TRBD1 (5 bases). Germline V gene lookup returns CDR1 SGHTA and CDR2 FQGTGA. The CDR3 has 13 amino acids. Trimming removed 5 bases at V and 5 bases at J, with 12 bases between. The CDR3 sequence: CASSPRVGETQYF. The CDR3 nucleotides are TGTGCCAGCAGCCCCAGGGTCGGTGAGACCCAGTACTTC.

This chain connects TRBV23-1 to TRBJ2-7, with D possibly being TRBD1 (6 bases). TRBV23-1 is sorted into the ORF group, with uncertain function. V lost 6 bases and J lost 1, with 16 bases in between. This CDR3 contains 15 residues. The DNA for the CDR3 is TGCGCCAGCAGAAGTAACGCAGGGGTGTCCTACGAGCAGTACTTC. Amino acid sequence: CASRSNAGVSYEQYF.

The count of this clone is one. V gene TRBV29-1 combines with J gene TRBJ2-7; weak D call: TRBD2 (6 bases). V was pared by 6 bases and J by 4 bases, with 16 bases between. This CDR3 comprises 13 residues. Germline loops: CDR1 SQVTM, CDR2 ANQGSEA. The chain's CDR3 is CSVTRGATYEQYF. The CDR3 DNA reads TGCAGCGTGACTAGAGGGGCTACATACGAGCAGTACTTC.

V gene TRBV27 combines with J gene TRBJ1-2; 9 positions agree with TRBD1. J lost 4 bases, V lost 4 bases, and 4 bases had no gene match. The CDR3 sequence is 14 residues long. Germline-derived CDR1 and CDR2 are MNHEY and SMNVEV (reference sequence). In DNA, the CDR3 is TGTGCCAGCAGTTCCAGGGGACAGGGCTATGGCTACACCTTC. Protein product: CASSSRGQGYGYTF.

The rearrangement joins TRBV7-9 to TRBJ2-5; D possibly corresponds to TRBD1 (6 bases). CDR3 size: 16 residues. Between the trimmed V and J ends, which lost 5 bases and 4 bases, there was a span of 20 bases. Germline CDR1 is SEHNR and CDR2 is FQNEAQ (reference sequence). CDR3 coding DNA: TGTGCCAGCAGCGTCAACAGGGAACCTATGATAGAGACCCAGTACTTC. This codes for CASSVNREPMIETQYF.

About this clone itself: At one boundary the junction diverges from the germline segment, which might be a read error. The chain is built from TRBV2 and TRBJ1-6; possibly TRBD1 for D (6 bases). Germline V lookup: CDR1 SNHLY, CDR2 FYNNEI. The CDR3 is 11 residues long. The CDR3 spells CASSEGPGVDF. The CDR3 nucleotides are TGTGCCAGCAGTGAAGGTCCAGGGGTGGACTTT.

J is TRBJ1-1 and V is TRBV29-1, with a tentative D call TRBD1 (5 bases). V lost 6 bases and J 4 bases, leaving 33 bases between the germline ends. Germline lookup yields CDR1 SQVTM and CDR2 ANQGSEA. This CDR3 has 19 residues. The CDR3 is CSVPAPPIEYWEGSTEAFF. DNA for the CDR3: TGCAGCGTACCCGCCCCACCTATTGAGTATTGGGAGGGGAGCACTGAAGCTTTCTTT.

This chain joins TRBV29-1 and TRBJ2-5, with TRBD2 identical over 7 bases. This CDR3 has 15 residues. V was clipped by 2 bases and J by 5 bases; unmatched bases: 11. The germline V gene encodes CDR1 SQVTM and CDR2 ANQGSEA. The CDR3 DNA follows: TGCAGCGTTGAACAACCGGGACTAAGAATGGAGACCCAGTACTTC. This encodes CSVEQPGLRMETQYF.

The chain links TRBV18 to TRBJ2-1; 15 bases map to TRBD2. J lost 4 bases, V lost 4 bases, and 2 bases had no gene match. This CDR3 has 16 amino acids. Per the germline V gene, CDR1 is KGHSH and CDR2 is LQKENI. CDR3 amino acids: CASSRGLAGGYNEQFF. The CDR3 DNA sequence: TGTGCCAGCTCACGCGGACTAGCGGGGGGGTACAATGAGCAGTTCTTC.

CDR3 protein: CAISALDRAYGYTF. In nucleotides, the CDR3 is TGTGCCATCAGCGCGCTAGACAGGGCTTATGGCTACACCTTC. The gene calls are TRBV10-3 and TRBJ1-2, with 7 bases that match TRBD1. This CDR3 region has 14 residues. V lost 6 bases to trimming and J lost 5 bases; unmatched junction nucleotides: 9. The germline CDR1 and CDR2 sequences are ENHRY and SYGVKD.

The chain uses TRBV2 and TRBJ1-3; D gene uncertain. In germline, CDR1 is SNHLY, CDR2 FYNNEI. V dropped 7 bases and J dropped 5 bases, with 12 bases sitting between them. The CDR3 has 13 amino acids. This CDR3 reads CASTGERRNTIYF. CDR3 coding DNA: TGTGCCAGCACTGGGGAGAGGAGAAACACCATATATTTT. Drawing the rest from reference TRBV2 and TRBJ1-3, the complete variable domain is EPEVTQTPSHQVTQMGQEVILRCVPISNHLYFYWYRQILGQKVEFLVSFYNNEISEKSEIFDDQFSVERPDGSNFTLKIRSTKLEDSAMYFCASTGERRNTIYFGEGSWLTVV.

The chain employs TRBV6-5 and TRBJ2-7; 11 positions match TRBD1. This CDR3 spans 14 amino acids. Per the germline V gene, CDR1 is MNHEY and CDR2 is SVGAGI. The V segment lost 8 bases and the J segment 4 bases; nucleotides outside the gene matches: 7. DNA of the CDR3: TGTGCCAGCGCCGGGACAGGGGGTATATACGAGCAGTACTTC. Encoded protein: CASAGTGGIYEQYF.

The V and J genes are TRBV5-8 and TRBJ2-5, with D perhaps matching TRBD2 (6 bases). CDR1 is SGHTS and CDR2 is YDEGEE in the germline V gene. The CDR3 runs to 16 residues. Trimming shortened V by 4 bases and J by 5 bases, and 21 bases separated the two germline ends. Written as DNA, the CDR3 is TGTGCCAGCAGCCCGATGGGCGGGGACCGCTGGGAGACCCAGTACTTC. It encodes CASSPMGGDRWETQYF.

V gene TRBV10-3 combines with J gene TRBJ2-1; 13 bases line up with TRBD2. The length of the CDR3 is 16 residues. Germline assignment: CDR1 ENHRY and CDR2 SYGVKD. With 3 bases clipped from V and 7 bases from J, the junction kept 6 bases outside the gene matches. The CDR3 sequence: CAISDPGLAGENEQFF. The CDR3 DNA follows: TGTGCCATCAGTGATCCCGGACTAGCGGGGGAAAATGAGCAGTTCTTC.

The rearrangement links TRBV6-6 to TRBJ1-2; 7 bases fit TRBD1. With 0 bases clipped from V and 10 bases from J, the junction kept 8 bases outside the gene matches. Per germline, CDR1 MNHNY and CDR2 SVGAGI (reference sequence). The CDR3 extends over 14 amino acids. CDR3 nucleotide sequence: TGTGCCAGCAGTTACTCCGGGACAGAACAGGACTACACCTTC. Amino acids: CASSYSGTEQDYTF.

The rearrangement links TRBV6-4 to TRBJ2-1; 13 bases are a match to TRBD2. Germline V gene lookup returns CDR1 MRHNA and CDR2 SNTAGT. The CDR3 is 18 amino acids. After removal of 0 bases from V and 9 bases from J, the junction contained 11 bases not matched to a gene. In DNA, the CDR3 is TGTGCCAGCAGTGACTCCGGGTTAGGACTAGCGGGGGTTGGTGAGCAGTTCTTC. Residues: CASSDSGLGLAGVGEQFF.

This chain links TRBV7-8 with TRBJ2-3, with 11 bases lining up with TRBD1. Trimming took 7 bases from V and 5 from J; bases not matched to a gene: 14. Germline CDR1 SGHVS, CDR2 FQNEAQ. The CDR3 length is 17 residues. CDR3 residues: CASNHPGTGGEGDTQYF. CDR3 bases: TGTGCCAGCAACCACCCCGGGACAGGGGGTGAGGGAGATACGCAGTATTTT.

This CDR3 is CASSTGQGTRTEAFF. The CDR3 nucleotides are TGTGCCAGCTCAACGGGACAGGGGACGAGGACTGAAGCTTTCTTT. The chain links TRBV18 to TRBJ1-1, with TRBD1 matching 10 bases. The CDR3 is 15 amino acids. In germline, CDR1 is KGHSH, CDR2 LQKENI. V lost 5 bases, J lost 5 bases, and 8 bases stayed unmatched.

This chain uses TRBV2 with TRBJ2-7; D unresolved. The CDR3 is 15 residues long. Trimming left V 2 bases short and J 4 bases short, with 15 bases between. Per germline, CDR1 SNHLY and CDR2 FYNNEI. CDR3 residues: CASSESPRSGYEQYF. The DNA for the CDR3 is TGTGCCAGCAGTGAAAGCCCGAGATCCGGGTACGAGCAGTACTTC.

The rearrangement joins TRBV2 to TRBJ1-2, with 7 bases that match TRBD1. There are 15 residues in the CDR3. Germline trimming cut 7 bases from V and 6 bases from J; bases unmatched to any gene: 14. CDR1 and CDR2 from the germline V gene are SNHLY and FYNNEI. In nucleotides, the CDR3 is TGTGCCAGCATTGTAGTTTCGAGGGGGCCTGATGGCTACACCTTC. Amino acid sequence: CASIVVSRGPDGYTF.

The DNA of the CDR3 is TGTGCCAGCAGCCAAGACCAAACTAGAATCACAGATACGCAGTATTTT. Translating it yields CASSQDQTRITDTQYF. The chain employs TRBV4-2 and TRBJ2-3; tentative D call: TRBD2 (5 bases). CDR3 length equals 16 residues. From germline, CDR1 is LGHNA and CDR2 YNFKEQ. Trimming stripped 0 bases from V and 2 bases from J, with 12 bases between.

This clone was seen just once. The V call is TRBV19, the J call TRBJ1-1, with a tentative D call TRBD1 (5 bases). The germline V gene has CDR1 LNHDA and CDR2 SQIVND (reference sequence). The CDR3 extends over 15 amino acids. V lost 1 base and J lost 2, with 11 bases in between. CDR3 in amino acids: CASSIGGEPNTEAFF. The CDR3 nucleotides read TGTGCCAGTAGTATAGGGGGCGAGCCAAACACTGAAGCTTTCTTT.

The chain couples TRBV27 to TRBJ2-2, with 9 bases matching TRBD1. J was trimmed by 0 bases and V by 6 bases; bases with no gene match: 5. Per the germline V gene, CDR1 is MNHEY and CDR2 is SMNVEV (reference sequence). This CDR3 contains 16 residues. CDR3 in DNA: TGTGCCAGCAGCCATCGACAGGGGGCGAACACCGGGGAGCTGTTTTTT. The encoded protein is CASSHRQGANTGELFF.

This chain joins TRBV2 and TRBJ1-6; TRBD1 is a possible D gene (6 bases). There are 15 residues in the CDR3. The germline gives CDR1 SNHLY, CDR2 FYNNEI. With 2 bases removed from V and 3 bases from J, the gap between germline ends came to 8 bases. The CDR3 sequence: CASSETQGYNSPLHF. CDR3 coding DNA: TGTGCCAGCAGTGAAACACAGGGCTATAATTCACCCCTCCACTTT. The entire variable domain, with the rest obtained from reference TRBV2 and TRBJ1-6, is as follows: EPEVTQTPSHQVTQMGQEVILRCVPISNHLYFYWYRQILGQKVEFLVSFYNNEISEKSEIFDDQFSVERPDGSNFTLKIRSTKLEDSAMYFCASSETQGYNSPLHFGNGTRLTVT.

The chain has TRBV5-1 and TRBJ2-5; TRBD1 agrees at 8 bases. CDR3 length equals 13 residues. Germline assignment: CDR1 SGHRS and CDR2 YFSETQ. V lost 4 bases, J lost 4 bases, and 3 bases stayed unmatched. The CDR3 spells CASSGQGGETQYF. CDR3 in DNA: TGCGCCAGCAGCGGACAGGGAGGAGAGACCCAGTACTTC. Using reference TRBV5-1 and TRBJ2-5 for the parts outside the CDR3, the full variable domain is KAGVTQTPRYLIKTRGQQVTLSCSPISGHRSVSWYQQTPGQGLQFLFEYFSETQRNKGNFPGRFSGRQFSNSRSEMNVSTLELGDSALYLCASSGQGGETQYFGPGTRLLVL.

Concerning this clone: An end of the junction differs from the germline gene, which may be a read error. The gene calls are TRBV7-7 and TRBJ1-5; D is uncertain. This CDR3 has 17 amino acids. The germline CDR1 and CDR2 sequences are SSHAT and FNYEAQ (reference sequence). The DNA for the CDR3 is TGTGCTAGCAGGTTACCATCGGGAGAGAGAAGCAATCAGCCCCAGCATTTT. Amino acid sequence: CASRLPSGERSNQPQHF.

The CDR3, as DNA: TGTGCCAGCAGTGCCGCCCAGGGGCCCCATACGCAGTATTTT. Translation: CASSAAQGPHTQYF. This rearrangement joins TRBV2 to TRBJ2-3, with a weak D call TRBD1 (6 bases). CDR1 is SNHLY, CDR2 FYNNEI, per germline. Trimming took 4 bases from V and 7 from J, leaving 15 bases between them. The CDR3 runs to 14 residues.